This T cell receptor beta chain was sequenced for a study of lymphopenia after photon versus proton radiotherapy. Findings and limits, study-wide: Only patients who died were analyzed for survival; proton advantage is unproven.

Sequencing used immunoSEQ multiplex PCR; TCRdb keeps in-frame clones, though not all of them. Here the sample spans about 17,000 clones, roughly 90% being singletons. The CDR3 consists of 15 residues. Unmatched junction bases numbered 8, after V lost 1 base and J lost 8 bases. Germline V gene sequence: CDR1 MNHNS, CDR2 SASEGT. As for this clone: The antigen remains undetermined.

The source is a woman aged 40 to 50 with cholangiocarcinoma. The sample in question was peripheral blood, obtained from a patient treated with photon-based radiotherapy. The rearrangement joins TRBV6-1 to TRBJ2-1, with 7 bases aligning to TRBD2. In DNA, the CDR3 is TGTGCCAGCAGTGAAGTGGGAGGGGTGGGCGATGAGCAGTTCTTC. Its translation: CASSEVGGVGDEQFF.